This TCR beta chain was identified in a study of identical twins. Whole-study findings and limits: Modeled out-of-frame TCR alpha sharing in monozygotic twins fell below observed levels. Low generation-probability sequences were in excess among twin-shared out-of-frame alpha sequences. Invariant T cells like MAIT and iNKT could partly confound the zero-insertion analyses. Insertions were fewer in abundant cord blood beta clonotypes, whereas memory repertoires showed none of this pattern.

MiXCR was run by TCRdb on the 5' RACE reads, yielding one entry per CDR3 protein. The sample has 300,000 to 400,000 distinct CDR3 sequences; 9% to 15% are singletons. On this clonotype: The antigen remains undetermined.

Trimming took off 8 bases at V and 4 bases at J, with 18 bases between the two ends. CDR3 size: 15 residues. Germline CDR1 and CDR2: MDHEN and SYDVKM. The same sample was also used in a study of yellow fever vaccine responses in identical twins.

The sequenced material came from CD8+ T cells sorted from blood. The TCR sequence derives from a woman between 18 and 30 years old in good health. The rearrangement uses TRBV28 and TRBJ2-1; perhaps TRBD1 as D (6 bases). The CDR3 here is CASADPDSRYNEQFF. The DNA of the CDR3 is TGTGCCAGCGCAGACCCGGACAGCCGTTACAATGAGCAGTTCTTC.